This T cell receptor (beta chain) was documented in a study of blood T cell repertoires in COVID-19. Study at large: Both acute and convalescent COVID-19 samples were obtained from the United States, Italy and Spain. From T cells, B-cell-depleted T cells, or PBMCs came the material, which was cDNA or gDNA.

J gave up 6 bases and V 7 bases, and 15 bases lay outside the gene matches. The CDR3 has 15 residues. The germline V gene encodes CDR1 SNHLY and CDR2 FYNNEI. The repertoire was sequenced with immunoSEQ multiplex PCR; TCRdb's copy has only in-frame clones and lacks some. Counted here are under 300,000 clones, 83% occurring once; the ten biggest clones make up 3.5% to 5.5%. V usage is TRBV2 and J usage is TRBJ2-7, with 7 bases matching TRBD1. The receptor was isolated from a man aged 60 to 69 who had recovered from COVID-19. Material: peripheral blood. The CDR3 protein is CASTLSFSTGIEQYF. CDR3 nucleotides: TGTGCCAGCACCCTTTCTTTCTCGACAGGGATCGAGCAGTACTTC.